This T cell receptor beta chain originates from a study of identical twins. Broader study findings: Out-of-frame alpha sequences common to twins were enriched for low generation probability. The study based its conclusions on cross-sectional statistical analysis and did not follow the same donors.

On this clonotype itself: Its matching antigen is unknown.

CDR1 is KGHSH and CDR2 is LQKENI in the germline V gene. Trimming took 2 bases from V and 3 from J, leaving 16 bases between them. There are 16 residues in the CDR3. cDNA carried unique molecular identifiers, and a universal primer site was added by template switching. Using its own MiXCR run on the 5' RACE reads, TCRdb lists one record per CDR3 protein. The sample records about 690,000 distinct CDR3 sequences, 5.5% to 6.5% being singletons. The sample consisted of naive T cells sorted from blood. V gene TRBV18 combines with J gene TRBJ2-5; a possible D gene is TRBD1 (5 bases). The clonotype was recovered from a man aged 18 to 30 in good health. CDR3 amino acids: CASSPSVADRKETQYF. CDR3 coding DNA: TGTGCCAGCTCACCATCGGTGGCAGACAGAAAAGAGACCCAGTACTTC.